The 26 T cell receptor beta chains given below trace back to one sample, sequenced in a study of T cell repertoires in cytomegalovirus infection. TCRdb reanalysed the reads using MiXCR and keeps one entry per CDR3 protein. The sample contains 750,000 to 950,000 distinct CDR3 sequences, just under 30% of which appear only once. No antigen has been identified for these receptors. The source was cultured CD8+ T cells from PBMCs, collected from culture after CMV antigen stimulation. The receptors derive from a human donor in good health (CMV status not recorded). Some clones in this sample may be carry-over from other donors' samples.

This clonotype was counted between two and nine times. The chain employs TRBV28 and TRBJ2-7; 9 positions agree with TRBD1. This CDR3 has 15 residues. The germline CDR1 and CDR2 sequences are MDHEN and SYDVKM. Losses at the gene ends were 6 bases for V and 4 bases for J; bases not matched to a gene: 10. The CDR3 DNA is TGTGCCAGCAGAAACAGGGGGCCCTCCCCATACGAGCAGTACGTC. Translation: CASRNRGPSPYEQYV.

This clonotype has only a few counts. The chain uses TRBV24-1 and TRBJ2-1, with 11 bases that match TRBD2. Germline CDR1 and CDR2: KGHDR and SFDVKD. J was trimmed by 13 bases and V by 4 bases; bases with no gene match: 8. The CDR3 length is 14 residues. As DNA, the CDR3 is TGTGCCACCAGTGAATGGTCTAGCGGGGGGACACAGTTCTTC. It specifies CATSEWSSGGTQFF.

This chain uses TRBV27 with TRBJ2-3; D remains ambiguous. V lost 0 bases to trimming and J lost 3 bases, with 7 bases between them. The CDR3 length is 14 residues. CDR1 is MNHEY, CDR2 SMNVEV, per germline (reference sequence). CDR3: CASSLSAPTDTQYF. The DNA for the CDR3 is TGTGCCAGCAGTTTATCTGCCCCAACAGATACGCAGTATTTT.

This clonotype occurred many times. This chain connects TRBV28 to TRBJ1-1, with D hard to call. Germline V gene lookup returns CDR1 MDHEN and CDR2 SYDVKM. Trimming took off 6 bases at V and 8 bases at J, with 7 bases between the two ends. This CDR3 region has 10 residues. CDR3 nucleotides: TGTGCCAGCAGCTTAGGGGAAGCTTTCTTT. This codes for CASSLGEAFF.

This clonotype was seen many times. The chain joins TRBV7-8 to TRBJ1-2, with 8 bases that match TRBD1. The germline gives CDR1 SGHVS, CDR2 FQNEAQ. V lost 5 bases, J lost 3 bases, and 8 bases stayed unmatched. CDR3 length: 15 residues. The CDR3 sequence: CASSLPQGEDYGYTF. The CDR3 nucleotides are TGTGCCAGCAGCCTCCCACAGGGGGAGGACTATGGCTACACCTTC.

In its sample, this clonotype was seen many times. This chain joins TRBV7-2 and TRBJ2-7; D not resolved. Trimming removed 1 base at V and 2 bases at J, with 6 bases between. The CDR3 is 13 amino acids. Germline V gene data show CDR1 as SGHTA and CDR2 as FQGNSA. The CDR3 protein is CASSLGTTYEQYF. The CDR3 bases are TGTGCCAGCAGCTTAGGGACCACCTACGAGCAGTACTTC.

The V and J genes are TRBV9 and TRBJ2-3, with D perhaps TRBD2 (6 bases). V was shortened by 2 bases and J by 2 bases, with 12 bases between the two germline ends. This CDR3 spans 15 amino acids. Germline V gene data show CDR1 as SGDLS and CDR2 as YYNGEE. The CDR3 reads CASSVETSHTDTQYF. The CDR3 DNA reads as TGTGCCAGCAGCGTCGAAACTAGCCACACAGATACGCAGTATTTT.

This clonotype appeared a few times. The V call is TRBV11-1, the J call TRBJ2-1; TRBD1 matches at 9 bases. V lost 2 bases and J lost 7; bases outside the gene matches: 3. Per the germline V gene, CDR1 is SGHAT and CDR2 is FQDESV (reference sequence). The CDR3 length is 14 residues. The CDR3 spells CASSLRTGVNEQFF. The CDR3 coding sequence is TGTGCCAGCAGCTTAAGGACAGGGGTTAATGAGCAGTTCTTC. The entire variable domain, with the rest obtained from reference TRBV11-1 and TRBJ2-1, is as follows: EAEVAQSPRYKITEKSQAVAFWCDPISGHATLYWYRQILGQGPELLVQFQDESVVDDSQLPKDRFSAERLKGVDSTLKIQPAELGDSAMYLCASSLRTGVNEQFFGPGTRLTVL.

The chain combines TRBV28 with TRBJ2-7, with a tentative D call TRBD1 (6 bases). Trimming removed 2 bases from V and 2 bases from J, with 13 bases in between. This CDR3 contains 15 residues. Germline CDR1 is MDHEN and CDR2 is SYDVKM. The CDR3 DNA reads TGTGCCAGCAGTTTAAGGGGGTCGCCTACCTACGAGCAGTACGTC. Encoded protein: CASSLRGSPTYEQYV.

J is TRBJ2-3 and V is TRBV19; maybe TRBD2 (5 bases). The germline V gene has CDR1 LNHDA and CDR2 SQIVND (reference sequence). V lost 6 bases, J lost 2 bases, and 18 bases lay in between. The CDR3 length is 16 residues. DNA for the CDR3: TGTGCCAGTAGCTCGACTACCCTTCGCCTCACAGATACGCAGTATTTT. Protein product: CASSSTTLRLTDTQYF. Full variable domain (rest looked up from reference TRBV19 and TRBJ2-3): DGGITQSPKYLFRKEGQNVTLSCEQNLNHDAMYWYRQDPGQGLRLIYYSQIVNDFQKGDIAEGYSVSREKKESFPLTVTSAQKNPTAFYLCASSSTTLRLTDTQYFGPGTRLTVL.

This clonotype occurred many times. The rearrangement uses TRBV7-2 and TRBJ2-1; D possibly corresponds to TRBD2 (6 bases). The CDR3 sequence is 14 residues long. Germline loops: CDR1 SGHTA, CDR2 FQGNSA. Trimming shortened V by 5 bases and J by 6 bases, and 14 bases separated the two germline ends. The CDR3 sequence is CASSTGIAANEQFF. The DNA of the CDR3 is TGTGCCAGCAGCACTGGGATAGCGGCCAATGAGCAGTTCTTC.

The J gene is TRBJ2-3, the V gene TRBV7-9; 8 positions agree with TRBD2. V lost 4 bases to trimming and J lost 3 bases; unmatched junction nucleotides: 9. This CDR3 region has 16 residues. Germline V gene lookup returns CDR1 SEHNR and CDR2 FQNEAQ (reference sequence). The CDR3 here is CASSSYRGGRTDTQYF. The CDR3 DNA follows: TGTGCCAGCAGCTCATACCGGGGGGGGCGAACAGATACGCAGTATTTT.

This clonotype was seen more than once but under ten times. V usage is TRBV15 and J usage is TRBJ2-2; no firm D call. CDR1 LNHNV and CDR2 YYDKDF come from the germline V gene (reference sequence). V was trimmed by 1 base and J by 0 bases, leaving 9 bases between them. The CDR3 totals 16 residues. Here the CDR3 reads CATSRVDISNTGELFF. As DNA, the CDR3 is TGTGCCACCAGCAGAGTAGACATTTCGAACACCGGGGAGCTGTTTTTT.

V gene TRBV25-1 combines with J gene TRBJ2-1; D uncertain. The CDR3 runs 15 residues. V was shortened by 2 bases and J by 0 bases, with 8 bases between the two germline ends. In germline, CDR1 is MGHDK, CDR2 SYGVNS. The CDR3, as DNA: TGTGCCAGCAGTGAAATCCCCGACTCCTACAATGAGCAGTTCTTC. Encoded protein: CASSEIPDSYNEQFF.

The rearrangement uses TRBV12-3 or TRBV12-4 and TRBJ1-2; D remains unclear. The CDR3 has 11 amino acids. Between the trimmed V and J ends, which lost 6 bases and 8 bases, there was a span of 10 bases. The CDR3 DNA reads as TGTGCCAGCAGGGGTCTTGAGGGCTACACCTTC. It translates to CASRGLEGYTF.

Ten or more counts support this clonotype. The V gene is TRBV6-5, the J gene TRBJ2-4; D gene unclear. The CDR3 loop spans 15 amino acids. V was pared by 0 bases and J by 3 bases, with 9 bases between. The germline gives CDR1 MNHEY, CDR2 SVGAGI. For the CDR3, the DNA is TGTGCCAGCAGTTACTCACCCCCGGGCAAAAACATTCAGTACTTC. This gives the protein CASSYSPPGKNIQYF.

In its sample, this clonotype was seen a few times. A much larger clone differs from this one at a single base, so this may be a read error. The chain uses TRBV7-8 and TRBJ2-7; D unresolved. The germline gives CDR1 SGHVS, CDR2 FQNEAQ. Trimming took off 4 bases at V and 0 bases at J, with 7 bases between the two ends. The CDR3 spans 13 residues. The CDR3 bases are TGTGCCAGCAGCTCAGACACCTCCTACGAGCAGTACGTC. Amino acids: CASSSDTSYEQYV.

The chain recombines TRBV14 with TRBJ2-5; 9 bases are a match to TRBD2. The J segment lost 3 bases and the V segment lost 0 bases, leaving 5 bases of the junction unmatched. CDR1 SGHDN and CDR2 FVKESK come from the germline V gene. The CDR3 runs 16 residues. CDR3 in amino acids: CASSQEKRGAKETQYF. In DNA form, the CDR3 reads TGTGCCAGCAGCCAAGAGAAGCGGGGGGCCAAAGAGACCCAGTACTTC.

This clonotype occurred a few times. This chain connects TRBV14 to TRBJ1-1; 7 bases agree with TRBD1. The junction had 5 bases not matched to a gene; V was cut back by 2 bases and J by 8 bases. CDR3 length equals 13 residues. The germline gives CDR1 SGHDN, CDR2 FVKESK. The CDR3 region has the DNA TGTGCCAGCAGCCAACCGGGACAGCGAGAAGCTTTCTTT. This sequence encodes CASSQPGQREAFF.

In the case of this clonotype: One end of the junction does not line up with germline, which may come from a read error. The chain carries TRBV9 and TRBJ2-5, with D tentatively TRBD1 (6 bases). Germline V gives CDR1 SGDLS, CDR2 YYNGEE. The CDR3 is made up of 15 amino acids. CDR3: CDSSVVVQGRETQYF. Here the CDR3 DNA reads TGTGACAGCAGCGTAGTAGTACAGGGTAGGGAGACCCAGTACTTC.

The sample holds many counts of this clonotype. Here the CDR3 reads CASSPNSLRGSGEKLFF. CDR3 bases: TGTGCCAGCTCACCGAACTCGTTGCGGGGTAGTGGTGAAAAACTGTTTTTT. V is TRBV18 and J is TRBJ1-4; D unclear. Trimming took off 3 bases at V and 7 bases at J, with 21 bases between the two ends. Germline CDR1 and CDR2: KGHSH and LQKENI. The CDR3 runs to 17 residues.

This chain uses TRBV7-9 with TRBJ1-1; 7 bases map to TRBD1. Unmatched junction bases numbered 12, after V lost 5 bases and J lost 0 bases. Looked up from germline, CDR1 is SEHNR and CDR2 is FQNEAQ (reference sequence). CDR3 length equals 17 residues. The CDR3 nucleotides are TGTGCCAGCAGCGGGGTGGGTTCTAGGGGGCTGAACACTGAAGCTTTCTTT. This sequence encodes CASSGVGSRGLNTEAFF.

The chain joins TRBV19 to TRBJ1-5, with 7 bases matching TRBD1. V trimming: 11 bases; J trimming: 0 bases; junction bases outside the gene matches: 16. Germline V lookup: CDR1 LNHDA, CDR2 SQIVND (reference sequence). The CDR3 length is 17 residues. The DNA of the CDR3 is TGTGCCGTTAAGGGTTTAGGCGACAGGGCTAGCAATCAGCCCCAGCATTTT. This codes for CAVKGLGDRASNQPQHF.

This clonotype was seen a handful of times. The chain carries TRBV6-1 and TRBJ2-1, with D perhaps matching TRBD1 (7 bases). The CDR3 spans 14 residues. V dropped 11 bases and J dropped 0 bases, with 14 bases sitting between them. Germline values: CDR1 MNHNS, CDR2 SASEGT. The CDR3 sequence is CAGGGFGSYNEQFF. The DNA for the CDR3 is TGTGCCGGAGGGGGCTTTGGCTCCTACAATGAGCAGTTCTTC.

This clonotype came up a few times. The chain carries TRBV6-2 or TRBV6-3 and TRBJ2-3, with D perhaps TRBD1 or TRBD2 (5 bases each). V lost 7 bases and J 3 bases, leaving 17 bases between the germline ends. This CDR3 has 15 residues. CDR1 and CDR2 (germline): MNHEY, SVGEGT. In DNA, the CDR3 is TGTGCCAGCACCATGTGGGACCCTCTGACAGATACGCAGTATTTT. Its protein product is CASTMWDPLTDTQYF.

This clonotype has a handful of counts. V usage is TRBV13 and J usage is TRBJ2-7, with TRBD1 as a possible D gene (5 bases). CDR1 is PRHDT, CDR2 FYEKMQ, per germline (reference sequence). The CDR3 has 14 amino acids. The germline V and J ends were trimmed by 6 bases and 2 bases, with 14 bases remaining between them. The CDR3 spells CASSSSRTPYEQYV. The CDR3 DNA is TGTGCCAGCAGTTCGTCTAGGACACCCTACGAGCAGTACGTC.